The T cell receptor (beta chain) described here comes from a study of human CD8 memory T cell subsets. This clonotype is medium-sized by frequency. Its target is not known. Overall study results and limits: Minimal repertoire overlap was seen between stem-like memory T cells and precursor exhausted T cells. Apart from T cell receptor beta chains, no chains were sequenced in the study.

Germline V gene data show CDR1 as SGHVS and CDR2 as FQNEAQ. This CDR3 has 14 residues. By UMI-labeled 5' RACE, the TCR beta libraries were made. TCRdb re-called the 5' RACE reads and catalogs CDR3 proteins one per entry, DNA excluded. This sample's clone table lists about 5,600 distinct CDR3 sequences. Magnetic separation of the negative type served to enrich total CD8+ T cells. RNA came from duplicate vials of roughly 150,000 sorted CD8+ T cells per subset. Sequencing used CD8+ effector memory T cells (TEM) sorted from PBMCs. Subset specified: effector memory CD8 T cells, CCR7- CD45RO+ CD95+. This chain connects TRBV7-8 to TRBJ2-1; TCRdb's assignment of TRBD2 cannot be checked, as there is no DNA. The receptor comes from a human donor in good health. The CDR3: CASSARTSLNEQFF.